This T cell receptor (beta chain) was identified in a study of shared clonotypes between healthy human individuals. Those who donated were healthy HIV-negative adults, with no recent acute infections or vaccinations reported. The CDR3 is 14 amino acids. Germline V CDR1 and CDR2: SGHNT, YYREEE (reference sequence). V shed 5 bases, J shed 5 bases, and the junction held 7 bases outside the gene matches. Comment on this clone: Its antigen is currently unknown.

Whole-study results and caveats: Memory subsets generally showed smaller estimated richness than naive subsets did.

The assay was immunoSEQ multiplex PCR, and TCRdb's table has in-frame clones only and misses some. The sample has about 1.5 million clones, 95% to 99% seen once. The receptor was isolated from a young man in good health. The specimen was naive CD4+ T cells sorted from blood. Noted subset: CD45RA+ positively selected. The chain recombines TRBV5-4 with TRBJ1-5, with 7 nucleotides matching TRBD1. For the CDR3, the DNA is TGTGCCAGCAGATTACGGGACAGCGATCAGCCCCAGCATTTT. Amino acid sequence: CASRLRDSDQPQHF.